These T cell receptor beta chains were read from a single sample in a study of T cell clones after liver transplantation. Measured with immunoSEQ multiplex PCR; TCRdb has only the in-frame clones, and not every one. The table shows tens of thousands of clones, with around four fifths occurring only once. Material: CD4+ T cells from blood, obtained at the 22-month timepoint. The receptors stem from a human patient who received a liver transplant. The graft donor may have given rise to some T cells. Both conserved end residues are part of each CDR3. The order of the fields is D gene, V gene, clone size, J gene, CDR3 DNA, CDR3 protein. The D gene is left open where the match is weak. Size is stated for part of the rows, as once, few or many counts, or as a class when the clone is expanded.

D gene: .; V gene: TRBV28; clone size: .; J gene: TRBJ1-4; CDR3 DNA: TGTGCCAGCAGTAGTGCGTGGGGGGGGTACGAAAAACTGTTTTTT; CDR3 protein: CASSSAWGGYEKLFF
D gene: TRBD1; V gene: TRBV18; clone size: .; J gene: TRBJ2-3; CDR3 DNA: TGTGCCAGCTCGGGGGACAGGACCGGTACGCAGTATTTT; CDR3 protein: CASSGDRTGTQYF
D gene: .; V gene: TRBV14; clone size: .; J gene: TRBJ2-7; CDR3 DNA: TGTGCCAGCGAAACCAAGCCAGGTGAGTACGAGCAGTACTTC; CDR3 protein: CASETKPGEYEQYF
D gene: .; V gene: TRBV10-3; clone size: .; J gene: TRBJ1-5; CDR3 DNA: TGTGCCATACAGGGTAACGATGGCAATCAGCCCCAGCATTTT; CDR3 protein: CAIQGNDGNQPQHF
D gene: TRBD1; V gene: TRBV18; clone size: .; J gene: TRBJ2-1; CDR3 DNA: TGTGCCAGCTCAGTCGGGACAGACTACAATGAGCAGTTCTTC; CDR3 protein: CASSVGTDYNEQFF
D gene: .; V gene: TRBV7-2; clone size: few; J gene: TRBJ2-7; CDR3 DNA: TGTGCCAGCAGCTTAGAAAGTTTCGGTCGCGAGCAGTACTTC; CDR3 protein: CASSLESFGREQYF
D gene: .; V gene: TRBV18; clone size: .; J gene: TRBJ2-7; CDR3 DNA: TGTGCCAGCTCTCCCTCTGGTGGTTTGCAGACTAGGGTCTACGAGCAGTACTTC; CDR3 protein: CASSPSGGLQTRVYEQYF
D gene: .; V gene: TRBV10-3; clone size: .; J gene: TRBJ1-1; CDR3 DNA: TGTGCCATCAGTGAGACTCATATGAACACTGAAGCTTTCTTT; CDR3 protein: CAISETHMNTEAFF
D gene: TRBD1; V gene: TRBV7-7; clone size: .; J gene: TRBJ2-5; CDR3 DNA: TGTGCCAGCAGCTTAGCGGGGACAGGGCAAGAGACCCAGTACTTC; CDR3 protein: CASSLAGTGQETQYF
D gene: .; V gene: TRBV10-2; clone size: .; J gene: TRBJ2-5; CDR3 DNA: TGCGCCAGCAGTGGGGGATGGGACGGGGAGACCCAGTACTTC; CDR3 protein: CASSGGWDGETQYF
D gene: TRBD1; V gene: TRBV11-1; clone size: .; J gene: TRBJ1-4; CDR3 DNA: TGTGCCAGCAGCTTCCGGGACAGTAATGAAAAACTGTTTTTT; CDR3 protein: CASSFRDSNEKLFF
D gene: .; V gene: TRBV6-5; clone size: .; J gene: TRBJ1-2; CDR3 DNA: TGTGCCAGCAAGGTGGCTAACTATGGCTACACCTTC; CDR3 protein: CASKVANYGYTF
D gene: TRBD1; V gene: TRBV19; clone size: .; J gene: TRBJ1-5; CDR3 DNA: TGTGCCAGTAGTACCCTCGGACAGGGCACCAATCAGCCCCAGCATTTT; CDR3 protein: CASSTLGQGTNQPQHF
D gene: TRBD1; V gene: TRBV29-1; clone size: .; J gene: TRBJ1-4; CDR3 DNA: TGCAGCGTTGAAGGGACAGGGGGTAATGAAAAACTGTTTTTT; CDR3 protein: CSVEGTGGNEKLFF
D gene: TRBD1; V gene: TRBV2; clone size: few; J gene: TRBJ1-2; CDR3 DNA: TGTGCCAGCCCGGGGACAGGAGCAGATGGCTACACCTTC; CDR3 protein: CASPGTGADGYTF
D gene: .; V gene: TRBV2; clone size: .; J gene: TRBJ2-5; CDR3 DNA: TGTGCCAGCAGCGGCGGACTACAGGAGACCCAGTACTTC; CDR3 protein: CASSGGLQETQYF
D gene: .; V gene: TRBV11-2; clone size: .; J gene: TRBJ2-3; CDR3 DNA: TGTGCCAGCAGCTCAGCTTGGACGGACACTAGCACAGATACGCAGTATTTT; CDR3 protein: CASSSAWTDTSTDTQYF
D gene: .; V gene: TRBV10-3; clone size: .; J gene: TRBJ2-1; CDR3 DNA: TGTGCCATCAGTGAGTCCGGAAATGAGCAGTTCTTC; CDR3 protein: CAISESGNEQFF
D gene: TRBD2; V gene: TRBV19; clone size: .; J gene: TRBJ2-1; CDR3 DNA: TGTGCCAGTATGTCTAGCGGGGAGGGATATGAGCAGTTCTTC; CDR3 protein: CASMSSGEGYEQFF
D gene: .; V gene: TRBV7-2; clone size: .; J gene: TRBJ2-3; CDR3 DNA: TGTGCCAGCAGCTTAGATGACGATACGCAGTATTTT; CDR3 protein: CASSLDDDTQYF
D gene: .; V gene: TRBV11-2; clone size: .; J gene: TRBJ2-1; CDR3 DNA: TGTGCCAGCAGCCCAAACCCCGGGGTGGTGGACAATGAGCAGTTCTTC; CDR3 protein: CASSPNPGVVDNEQFF
D gene: .; V gene: TRBV14; clone size: .; J gene: TRBJ2-5; CDR3 DNA: TGTGCCAGCAGCCGGGGCACGGCGTCGTACCAAGAGACCCAGTACTTC; CDR3 protein: CASSRGTASYQETQYF
D gene: TRBD1; V gene: TRBV7-2; clone size: .; J gene: TRBJ2-3; CDR3 DNA: TGTGCCAGCAGCTTGGGGACAGGCAGCACAGATACGCAGTATTTT; CDR3 protein: CASSLGTGSTDTQYF
D gene: .; V gene: TRBV7-2; clone size: .; J gene: TRBJ1-5; CDR3 DNA: TGTGCCAGCAGCTTTCAGGGATATAGCAATCAGCCCCAGCATTTT; CDR3 protein: CASSFQGYSNQPQHF
D gene: TRBD2; V gene: TRBV6-6; clone size: .; J gene: TRBJ2-4; CDR3 DNA: TGTGCCAGCATGCGGGGGGCGGGGAAAAACATTCAGTACTTC; CDR3 protein: CASMRGAGKNIQYF
D gene: .; V gene: TRBV29-1; clone size: once; J gene: TRBJ2-5; CDR3 DNA: TGCAGCGTTGTAGGGGGGGGGCGGGCGGAGACCCAGTACTTC; CDR3 protein: CSVVGGGRAETQYF
D gene: .; V gene: TRBV7-2; clone size: .; J gene: TRBJ2-1; CDR3 DNA: TGTGCCAGCAGTAAGCAGAAACAAAATAATGAGCAGTTCTTC; CDR3 protein: CASSKQKQNNEQFF
D gene: .; V gene: TRBV9; clone size: once; J gene: TRBJ2-5; CDR3 DNA: TGTGCCAGCAGCGTAGGAGGAACGAGTGGGGAGACCCAGTACTTC; CDR3 protein: CASSVGGTSGETQYF
D gene: .; V gene: TRBV5-6; clone size: .; J gene: TRBJ2-7; CDR3 DNA: TGTGCCAGCAGGAACAGGGCCACCTACGAGCAGTACTTC; CDR3 protein: CASRNRATYEQYF
D gene: .; V gene: TRBV6-5; clone size: few; J gene: TRBJ1-3; CDR3 DNA: TGTGCCAGCAGTGACCAGGGGCCCGGAAACACCATATATTTT; CDR3 protein: CASSDQGPGNTIYF
D gene: .; V gene: TRBV19; clone size: .; J gene: TRBJ2-1; CDR3 DNA: TGTGCCAGTAGGCCGGGTACAGGCTTTGGGGAGCAGTTCTTC; CDR3 protein: CASRPGTGFGEQFF
D gene: .; V gene: TRBV4-2; clone size: .; J gene: TRBJ2-5; CDR3 DNA: TGTGCCAGCAGCCATACAACAGTGAGGGGTACTCCCCAAGAGACCCAGTACTTC; CDR3 protein: CASSHTTVRGTPQETQYF
D gene: .; V gene: TRBV11-2; clone size: .; J gene: TRBJ2-1; CDR3 DNA: TGTGCCAGCAGCTTAAAGGACAGCTCAGTGAGTGGGCAGTTCTTC; CDR3 protein: CASSLKDSSVSGQFF
D gene: .; V gene: TRBV9; clone size: .; J gene: TRBJ1-3; CDR3 DNA: TGTGCCAGCAGCGTCTCCGTAGCCGGAAACACCATATATTTT; CDR3 protein: CASSVSVAGNTIYF
D gene: .; V gene: TRBV5-4; clone size: .; J gene: TRBJ2-1; CDR3 DNA: TGTGCCAGCAGCTTTGACACCACCTCCTACAATGAGCAGTTCTTC; CDR3 protein: CASSFDTTSYNEQFF
D gene: TRBD2; V gene: TRBV2; clone size: .; J gene: TRBJ2-1; CDR3 DNA: TGTGCCAGCAGTGAAGATTTAGCGGGGGTCAGGTGGGATCAGTTCTTC; CDR3 protein: CASSEDLAGVRWDQFF
D gene: .; V gene: TRBV9; clone size: .; J gene: TRBJ2-2; CDR3 DNA: TGTGCCAGCAGCGTAGACAGGACGGGTACCGGGGAGCTGTTTTTT; CDR3 protein: CASSVDRTGTGELFF
D gene: TRBD2; V gene: TRBV15; clone size: .; J gene: TRBJ2-3; CDR3 DNA: TGTGCCACCAGCAGGTGGGGGGGAAAAGTAACAGATACGCAGTATTTT; CDR3 protein: CATSRWGGKVTDTQYF
D gene: TRBD2; V gene: TRBV30; clone size: .; J gene: TRBJ2-5; CDR3 DNA: TGTGCCCGTAAGCGGGAGGGCCAAGAGACCCAGTACTTC; CDR3 protein: CARKREGQETQYF
D gene: TRBD2; V gene: TRBV10-3; clone size: few; J gene: TRBJ2-7; CDR3 DNA: TGTGCCATCAGTGAGTCGAGCGGGGCACCCCTCGAAGAGCAGTACTTC; CDR3 protein: CAISESSGAPLEEQYF
D gene: .; V gene: TRBV5-6; clone size: .; J gene: TRBJ2-2; CDR3 DNA: TGTGCCAGCAGCGGCCCCGACGGCACCGGGGAGCTGTTTTTT; CDR3 protein: CASSGPDGTGELFF
D gene: .; V gene: TRBV27; clone size: .; J gene: TRBJ1-1; CDR3 DNA: TGTGCCAGCAGACTAAGTCCGGGACACCTGAACACTGAAGCTTTCTTT; CDR3 protein: CASRLSPGHLNTEAFF
D gene: .; V gene: TRBV7-2; clone size: .; J gene: TRBJ2-4; CDR3 DNA: TGTGCCAGCAGCTTATTAGGGGGAGCCAAAAACATTCAGTACTTC; CDR3 protein: CASSLLGGAKNIQYF
D gene: .; V gene: TRBV11-2; clone size: once; J gene: TRBJ1-4; CDR3 DNA: TGTGCCAGCAGCTTACTAGGGCAGAATGAAAAACTGTTTTTT; CDR3 protein: CASSLLGQNEKLFF
D gene: TRBD2; V gene: TRBV5-1; clone size: .; J gene: TRBJ2-3; CDR3 DNA: TGCGCCAGCAGCCGAATGGGGCGGGGGATTCTCACAGATACGCAGTATTTT; CDR3 protein: CASSRMGRGILTDTQYF
D gene: .; V gene: TRBV30; clone size: once; J gene: TRBJ2-3; CDR3 DNA: TGTGCCTGGTCAACCGGGACTTCTGGTGTTGGTACGCAGTATTTT; CDR3 protein: CAWSTGTSGVGTQYF
D gene: .; V gene: TRBV9; clone size: few; J gene: TRBJ1-5; CDR3 DNA: TGTGCCAGCAGCGTTCGGGATAGCAATCAGCCCCAGCATTTT; CDR3 protein: CASSVRDSNQPQHF
D gene: TRBD1; V gene: TRBV15; clone size: .; J gene: TRBJ1-1; CDR3 DNA: TGTGCCACCAGCACGGGACAGGGGTTGACTGAAGCTTTCTTT; CDR3 protein: CATSTGQGLTEAFF
D gene: TRBD1; V gene: TRBV28; clone size: .; J gene: TRBJ1-2; CDR3 DNA: TGTGCCAGCAGTTCCCGTCAGACAGGGCGCGGCTACACCTTC; CDR3 protein: CASSSRQTGRGYTF
D gene: .; V gene: TRBV15; clone size: few; J gene: TRBJ2-7; CDR3 DNA: TGTGCCACCAGCAGGGGGTCTACGTCGAAGGTATGG; CDR3 protein: CATSRGSTSKVW
D gene: TRBD1; V gene: TRBV9; clone size: medium-sized; J gene: TRBJ1-2; CDR3 DNA: TGTGCCAGCAGCGCAACCCGACCGGGACAGGGGGCGTTGGGCTACACCTTC; CDR3 protein: CASSATRPGQGALGYTF
D gene: .; V gene: TRBV25-1; clone size: .; J gene: TRBJ1-6; CDR3 DNA: TGTGCCAGTAAGCGAGAGCTTAATTCACCCCTCCACTTT; CDR3 protein: CASKRELNSPLHF
D gene: .; V gene: TRBV27; clone size: .; J gene: TRBJ2-7; CDR3 DNA: TGTGCCAGCAGGCATGACGGGAGTATCTCCTACGAGCAGTACTTC; CDR3 protein: CASRHDGSISYEQYF
D gene: TRBD2; V gene: TRBV5-6; clone size: .; J gene: TRBJ2-2; CDR3 DNA: TGTGCCAGCAGCTTCCAAGTAGCGGGAGTGTTTAGCACCGGGGAGCTGTTTTTT; CDR3 protein: CASSFQVAGVFSTGELFF
D gene: .; V gene: TRBV5-5; clone size: .; J gene: TRBJ2-7; CDR3 DNA: TGTGCCAGCAGCCCCGGGCAGAGCGATCGACTGAGGGAGCAGTACTTC; CDR3 protein: CASSPGQSDRLREQYF
D gene: .; V gene: TRBV7-7; clone size: .; J gene: TRBJ1-3; CDR3 DNA: TGTGCCAGCAGCCCCTCCGGGCCAGGGGCTGGAAACACCATATATTTT; CDR3 protein: CASSPSGPGAGNTIYF
D gene: .; V gene: TRBV9; clone size: .; J gene: TRBJ2-1; CDR3 DNA: TGTGCCAGCAGCGTACAGGGCTCCTACAATGAGCAGTTCTTC; CDR3 protein: CASSVQGSYNEQFF
D gene: .; V gene: TRBV28; clone size: .; J gene: TRBJ1-1; CDR3 DNA: TGTGCCAGCAGTTTAGGCAGGGTAGCTGAAGCTTTCTTT; CDR3 protein: CASSLGRVAEAFF
D gene: .; V gene: TRBV28; clone size: .; J gene: TRBJ2-2; CDR3 DNA: TGTGCCAGCAGACAACAGGGCCTCGGGGAGCTGTTTTTT; CDR3 protein: CASRQQGLGELFF